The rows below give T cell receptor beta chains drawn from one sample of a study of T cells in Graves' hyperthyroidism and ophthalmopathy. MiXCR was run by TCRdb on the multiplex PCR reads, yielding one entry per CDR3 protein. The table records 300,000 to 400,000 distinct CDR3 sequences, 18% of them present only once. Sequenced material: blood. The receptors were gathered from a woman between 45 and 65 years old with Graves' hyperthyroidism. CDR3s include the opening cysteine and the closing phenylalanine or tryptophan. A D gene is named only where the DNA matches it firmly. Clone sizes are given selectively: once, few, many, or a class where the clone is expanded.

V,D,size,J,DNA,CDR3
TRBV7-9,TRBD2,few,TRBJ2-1,TGTGCCAGCAGCGGGGAGGGCCTGTCCTACAATGAGCAGTTCTTC,CASSGEGLSYNEQFF
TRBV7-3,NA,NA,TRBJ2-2,TGTGCCAGCAGCCCCCGCGCCGAGACAGCCAACACCGGGGAGCTGTTTTTT,CASSPRAETANTGELFF
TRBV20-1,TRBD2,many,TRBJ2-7,TGCAGTGCTAGAGGGGCTAGCGGGAGCCTCTCCTACGAGCAGTACTTC,CSARGASGSLSYEQYF
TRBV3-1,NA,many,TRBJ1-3,TGTGCCAGCAGCCAAGATTGGGTGGACAGAGGAAACACCATATATTTT,CASSQDWVDRGNTIYF
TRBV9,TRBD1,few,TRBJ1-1,TGTGCCAGCAGCCTTATGACAGGGGCGACTGAAGCTTTCTTT,CASSLMTGATEAFF
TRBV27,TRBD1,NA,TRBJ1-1,TGTGCCACAGGGACAGGGCTTGGCCTGATGACGGCTTTCTTT,CATGTGLGLMTAFF
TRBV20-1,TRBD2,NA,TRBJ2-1,TGCAGTGCCGAGGTAGCGGGACTGGATGAGCAGTTCTTC,CSAEVAGLDEQFF
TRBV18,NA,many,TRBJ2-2,TGTGCCAGCTCGCCCGACACTACCGGGGAGCTGTTTTTT,CASSPDTTGELFF
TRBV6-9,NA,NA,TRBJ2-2,TGTGCCAGCACTTCCGTCTTGGGGGATTTCACCGGGGAGCTGTTTTTT,CASTSVLGDFTGELFF
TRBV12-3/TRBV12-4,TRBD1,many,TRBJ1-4,TGTGCCAGCAGTTTAGTGACAGGGGAAAAACTGTTTTTT,CASSLVTGEKLFF
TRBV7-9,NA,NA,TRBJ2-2,TGTGCCAGCAGCTTAGAGCTTTACGGGGAGCTGTTTTTT,CASSLELYGELFF
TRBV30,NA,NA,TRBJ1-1,TGTGCCTGGAGTGTGGGGGGTTTCGGTTGGAGGAACACTGAAGCTTTCTTT,CAWSVGGFGWRNTEAFF
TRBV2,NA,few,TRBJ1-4,TGTGCCAGCGTGGAAGGGTTGTCTGAAAAACTGTTTTTT,CASVEGLSEKLFF
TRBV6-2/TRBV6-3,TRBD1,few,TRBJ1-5,TGTGCCAGCAGAGTTTCCGGACAGGGACTCCAGCCCCAGCATTTT,CASRVSGQGLQPQHF
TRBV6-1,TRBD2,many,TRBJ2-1,TGTGCCAGCAGTTTACAAGGCAGGGCGGGGGGGCAACCGTGGAATGAGCAGTTCTTC,CASSLQGRAGGQPWNEQFF
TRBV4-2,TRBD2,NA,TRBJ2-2,TGTGCCAGCAGCTCGCTAGCGGGGCCGAACACCGGGGAGCTGTTTTTT,CASSSLAGPNTGELFF
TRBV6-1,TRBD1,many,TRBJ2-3,TGTGCCAGCAGTATTCGGACAGGGGCCCCGGCAGATACGCAGTATTTT,CASSIRTGAPADTQYF
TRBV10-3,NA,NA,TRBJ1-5,TGTGCCATCAGTGAGGGTATCGGGGACAATCAGCCCCAGCATTTT,CAISEGIGDNQPQHF
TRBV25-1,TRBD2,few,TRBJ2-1,TGTGCCAGCAGTGAATACCGGGGGGACCACAATGAGCAGTTCTTC,CASSEYRGDHNEQFF
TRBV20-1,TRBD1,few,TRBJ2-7,TGCAGTGCTAAGACAGGGGGGACCTACGAGCAGTACTTC,CSAKTGGTYEQYF
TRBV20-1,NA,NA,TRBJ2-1,TGCAGTGCCATCCAACCGGGCCAATGGGTTCATGAGCAGTTCTTC,CSAIQPGQWVHEQFF
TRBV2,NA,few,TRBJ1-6,TGTGCCAGCAGTCAAACATCAACAGGGAGCTCCTATAATTCACCCCTCCACTTT,CASSQTSTGSSYNSPLHF
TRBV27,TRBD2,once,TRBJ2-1,TGTGCCAGCAGTTTAACCCGGGAGGGCGAGCAGTTCTTC,CASSLTREGEQFF
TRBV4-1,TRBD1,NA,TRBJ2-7,TGCGCCAGCAGCCAAGGTGGTTTAATGGGACAGGGGATCTCCTACGAGCAGTACTTC,CASSQGGLMGQGISYEQYF
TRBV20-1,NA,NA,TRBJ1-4,TGCAGTGCTAGAGATCCGGGAATTAATGAAAAACTGTTTTTT,CSARDPGINEKLFF
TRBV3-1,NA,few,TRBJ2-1,TGTGCCAGCAGCCCGGGGACGCAGTACAATGAGCAGTTCTTC,CASSPGTQYNEQFF
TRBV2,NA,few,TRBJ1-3,TGTGCCAGCAAGGGTAGTAGCTCTGGAAACACCATATATTTT,CASKGSSSGNTIYF
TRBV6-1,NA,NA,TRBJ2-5,TGTGCCAGCACTGAGCGGCAAGAGACCCAGTACTTC,CASTERQETQYF
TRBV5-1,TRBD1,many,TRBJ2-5,TGCGCCAGCAGCTTGGGAGGACAGGCCTACGGAGAGACCCAGTACTTC,CASSLGGQAYGETQYF
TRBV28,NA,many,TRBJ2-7,TGTGCCAGCAGTTTATTAATGCGGTTCAGGATAAGCTCCTACGAGCAGTACTTC,CASSLLMRFRISSYEQYF
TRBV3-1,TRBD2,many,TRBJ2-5,TGTGCCAGCAGCCTAGGACCATCTAGCGGCCAAGAGACCCAGTACTTC,CASSLGPSSGQETQYF
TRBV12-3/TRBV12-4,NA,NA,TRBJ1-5,TGTGCCAGCACCACAGGGTCTCAGCCCCAGCATTTT,CASTTGSQPQHF
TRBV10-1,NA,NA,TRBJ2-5,TGCGCCAGCAGTGAGTCGCGAAGGAAAGAGACCCAGTACTTC,CASSESRRKETQYF
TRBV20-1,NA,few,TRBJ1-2,TGCAGTGCTAGAGATGACTTAGCGGGGTTTGAGTTTGAAGAAGGCTACACCTTC,CSARDDLAGFEFEEGYTF
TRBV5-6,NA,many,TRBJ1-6,TGTGCCAGCAGCTATGGAACTGGGAATTCACCCCTCCACTTT,CASSYGTGNSPLHF